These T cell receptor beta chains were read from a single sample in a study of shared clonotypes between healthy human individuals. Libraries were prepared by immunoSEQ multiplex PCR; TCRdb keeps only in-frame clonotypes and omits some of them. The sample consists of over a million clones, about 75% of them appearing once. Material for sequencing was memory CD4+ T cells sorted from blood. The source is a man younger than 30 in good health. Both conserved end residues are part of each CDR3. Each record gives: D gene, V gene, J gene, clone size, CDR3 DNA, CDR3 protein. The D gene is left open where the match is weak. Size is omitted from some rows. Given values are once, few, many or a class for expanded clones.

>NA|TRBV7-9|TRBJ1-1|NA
TGTGCCAGCAGCTTATCTCGGGGCTCTGAAGCTTTCTTT
CASSLSRGSEAFF
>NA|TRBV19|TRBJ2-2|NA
TGTGCCAGTACTGGTCCGTCCCGGGCCTCCGGGGAGCTGTTTTTT
CASTGPSRASGELFF
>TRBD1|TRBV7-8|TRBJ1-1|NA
TGTGCCAGCAGCTTGAGACAGGGCACTGAAGCTTTCTTT
CASSLRQGTEAFF
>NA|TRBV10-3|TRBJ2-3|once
TGTGCCATCAGTAGAGGAGGGTCGAGCACAGATACGCAGTATTTT
CAISRGGSSTDTQYF
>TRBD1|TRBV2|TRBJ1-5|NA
TGTGCCAGCAGTGGGACAGGGGGAGGACAGCCCCAGCATTTT
CASSGTGGGQPQHF
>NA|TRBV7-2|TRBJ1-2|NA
TGTGCCAGCAGCTTAGCTCCGACGAAGGGTGGCTACACCTTC
CASSLAPTKGGYTF
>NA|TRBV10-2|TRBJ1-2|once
TGCGCCAGCAGTGCTCAGGTGGGGGCGGGCTACACCTTC
CASSAQVGAGYTF
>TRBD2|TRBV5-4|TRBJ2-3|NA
TGTGCCAGCAGCTTGGCCGGGGGGGAGGGCACAGATACGCAGTATTTT
CASSLAGGEGTDTQYF
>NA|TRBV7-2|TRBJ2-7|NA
TGTGCCAGCAGCTTAGTAGTGATGGGGGGTACCTACGAGCAGTACTTC
CASSLVVMGGTYEQYF
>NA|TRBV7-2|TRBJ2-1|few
TGTGCCAGCAGCTTAAGGACGCGAGGGTCCTACAATGAGCAGTTCTTC
CASSLRTRGSYNEQFF
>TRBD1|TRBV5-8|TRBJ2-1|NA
TGTGCCAGCAGCAGTTACCGGGACAGAAGCTACAATGAGCAGTTCTTC
CASSSYRDRSYNEQFF
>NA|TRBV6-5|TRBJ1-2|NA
TGTGCCAGCAGTAGGGTCCTCGGCGACTATGGCTACACCTTC
CASSRVLGDYGYTF
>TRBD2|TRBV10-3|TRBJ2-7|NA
TGTGCCATCAGTGAGTCTCCGGGACTAGCGGGCAAAACCTACGAGCAGTACTTC
CAISESPGLAGKTYEQYF
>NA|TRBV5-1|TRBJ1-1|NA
TGCGCCAGCAGCTTTTCAGGGCTGGCCACTGAAGCTTTCTTT
CASSFSGLATEAFF
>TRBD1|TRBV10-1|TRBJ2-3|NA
TGCGCCAGCAGTGAGTCCTTTGGACAGGGGAACACAGATACGCAGTATTTT
CASSESFGQGNTDTQYF
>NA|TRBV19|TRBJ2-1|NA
TGTGCCAGTAGTATCTTCGCAGGGAGCTCCTACAATGAGCAGTTCTTC
CASSIFAGSSYNEQFF
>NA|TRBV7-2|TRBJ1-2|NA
TGTGCCAGCAGCCCGAGGACAGTTTCCGGCTACACCTTC
CASSPRTVSGYTF
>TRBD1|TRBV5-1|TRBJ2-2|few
TGCGCCAGCAGCTACGGACAGGGATTTAACACCGGGGAGCTGTTTTTT
CASSYGQGFNTGELFF
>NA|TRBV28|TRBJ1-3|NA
TGTGCCAGTCGTGGGGGGTCTACGAGCTCTGGAAACACCATATATTTT
CASRGGSTSSGNTIYF
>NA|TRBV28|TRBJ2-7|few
TGTGCCAGCAGTTCCGGGACGACAGTCCACGAGCAGTACTTC
CASSSGTTVHEQYF
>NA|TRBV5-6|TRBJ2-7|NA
TGTGCCAGCAGCTTGGTGGTCGGGAACGAGCAGTACTTC
CASSLVVGNEQYF
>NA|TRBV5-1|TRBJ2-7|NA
TGCGCCAGCAGCTTTTCTTCCCGAACCGACCGGGCGGGGCTCTACGAGCAGTACTTC
CASSFSSRTDRAGLYEQYF
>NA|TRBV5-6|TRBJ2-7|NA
TGTGCCAGCAGCTTTCCGGTAGGCGAGCAGTACTTC
CASSFPVGEQYF